The 14 T cell receptor beta chains presented below share a single source sample, sequenced in a study of Ad26.COV2.S vaccination and SARS-CoV-2 variants. Generated by immunoSEQ multiplex PCR, the TCRdb table keeps only in-frame clones and is missing some. In the table there are about 390,000 clones, more than 85% of which are singletons. Treatment indicated: 15 to 20 received Ad26.COV2.S at low or high dose, single or two shots; about 5 received placebo; per-sample allocation not given. After the first vaccine or placebo injection, samples were drawn on day 63. The sample in question was peripheral blood, obtained in a trial of Ad26.COV2.S vaccine versus placebo. Receptors were obtained from a person between 18 and 60 years old who received the Ad26.COV2.S COVID-19 vaccine or a placebo.

The chain has TRBV5-1 and TRBJ2-3; perhaps TRBD2 as D (5 bases). This CDR3 spans 15 amino acids. V lost 4 bases and J lost 4, with 16 bases in between. Germline V gene lookup returns CDR1 SGHRS and CDR2 YFSETQ. The CDR3 DNA sequence: TGCGCCAGCAGCGCGCTAGCCATCGCCCCAGATACGCAGTATTTT. It translates to CASSALAIAPDTQYF.

The V and J genes are TRBV2 and TRBJ2-5; D call uncertain. V was shortened by 7 bases and J by 1 base, with 13 bases between the two germline ends. The CDR3 loop spans 14 amino acids. CDR1 is SNHLY and CDR2 is FYNNEI in the germline V gene. CDR3 sequence: CASIRADAQETQYF. The DNA of the CDR3 is TGTGCCAGCATAAGGGCAGACGCCCAAGAGACCCAGTACTTC. Drawing the rest from reference TRBV2 and TRBJ2-5, the complete variable domain is EPEVTQTPSHQVTQMGQEVILRCVPISNHLYFYWYRQILGQKVEFLVSFYNNEISEKSEIFDDQFSVERPDGSNFTLKIRSTKLEDSAMYFCASIRADAQETQYFGPGTRLLVL.

The chain couples TRBV11-2 to TRBJ2-7, with D perhaps TRBD1 (5 bases). CDR3 size: 14 residues. Per germline, CDR1 SGHAT and CDR2 FQNNGV. V was cut by 1 base and J by 2 bases, with 9 bases left in between. CDR3 amino acids: CASSLAGHPYEQYF. CDR3 nucleotides: TGTGCCAGCAGCTTAGCAGGACACCCCTACGAGCAGTACTTC.

The CDR3 bases are TGTGCCACCAAAGGACAGGCGGCAACTAATGAAAAACTGTTTTTT. Translated: CATKGQAATNEKLFF. The chain recombines TRBV19 with TRBJ1-4, with TRBD1 matching over 7 bases. This CDR3 comprises 15 residues. Germline V lookup: CDR1 LNHDA, CDR2 SQIVND (reference sequence). V was pared by 10 bases and J by 0 bases, with 8 bases of the junction left unmatched.

The CDR3 reads CASRYTRNTGELFF. The CDR3 bases are TGTGCCAGCAGATATACTAGAAACACCGGGGAGCTGTTTTTT. The rearrangement joins TRBV7-2 to TRBJ2-2; D may be TRBD2 (5 bases). Germline CDR1 reads SGHTA; CDR2 reads FQGNSA. V dropped 6 bases and J dropped 2 bases, with 10 bases sitting between them. This CDR3 has 14 residues. Combining the CDR3 with reference TRBV7-2 and TRBJ2-2 gives the whole variable domain GAGVSQSPSNKVTEKGKDVELRCDPISGHTALYWYRQSLGQGLEFLIYFQGNSAPDKSGLPSDRFSAERTGGSVSTLTIQRTQQEDSAVYLCASRYTRNTGELFFGEGSRLTVL.

The J gene is TRBJ2-1, the V gene TRBV15; a possible D gene is TRBD2 (5 bases). Looked up from germline, CDR1 is LNHNV and CDR2 is YYDKDF (reference sequence). Trimming removed 1 base from V and 6 bases from J, with 16 bases in between. This CDR3 is built from 16 residues. CDR3 amino acids: CATSRGEFSLSNEQFF. The CDR3 coding sequence is TGTGCCACCAGCAGAGGGGAGTTTAGTTTGTCCAATGAGCAGTTCTTC.

This chain links TRBV18 with TRBJ1-3, with D possibly TRBD1 on 5 matching bases. The CDR3 consists of 16 residues. Looked up from germline, CDR1 is KGHSH and CDR2 is LQKENI. Trimming cost V 2 bases and J 2 bases, with 13 bases left between them. CDR3 region: CASSPWELGPGNTIYF. CDR3 coding DNA: TGTGCCAGCTCACCATGGGAGCTGGGACCTGGAAACACCATATATTTT.

V is TRBV7-2 and J is TRBJ1-6; D call uncertain. Trimming pared 5 bases from V and 7 bases from J, leaving 6 bases between. The germline gives CDR1 SGHTA, CDR2 FQGNSA. The CDR3 runs to 12 residues. The CDR3 DNA sequence: TGTGCCAGCAGCCCTGGGAATTCACCCCTCCACTTT. It is translated as CASSPGNSPLHF.

The rearrangement links TRBV9 to TRBJ1-5; D remains unclear. The V and J ends lost 2 bases and 4 bases respectively, with 13 bases between them. The CDR3 spans 15 residues. Germline-derived CDR1 and CDR2 are SGDLS and YYNGEE. The DNA for the CDR3 is TGTGCCAGCAGCGTGGGCATCCGGGAAAATCAGCCCCAGCATTTT. Translation: CASSVGIRENQPQHF.

J is TRBJ2-2 and V is TRBV24-1, with a possible D match to TRBD2 (6 bases). The germline V gene encodes CDR1 KGHDR and CDR2 SFDVKD. CDR3 size: 12 residues. CDR3 sequence: CASGGNTGELFF. CDR3 in DNA: TGTGCTTCCGGGGGGAACACCGGGGAGCTGTTTTTT.

V and J are TRBV5-4 and TRBJ1-2; D is unresolved. Looked up from germline, CDR1 is SGHNT and CDR2 is YYREEE (reference sequence). The CDR3 extends over 14 amino acids. V lost 1 base and J lost 4, with 11 bases in between. The CDR3 sequence is CASSLSALSYGYTF. CDR3 sequence (DNA): TGTGCCAGCAGCTTGAGCGCCCTTAGCTATGGCTACACCTTC.

V is TRBV7-2 and J is TRBJ1-1; no definite D call. Trimming removed 2 bases at V and 0 bases at J, with 13 bases between. Germline lookup yields CDR1 SGHTA and CDR2 FQGNSA. The CDR3 sequence is 16 residues long. The CDR3: CASSLRGTAMNTEAFF. For the CDR3, the DNA is TGTGCCAGCAGCTTAAGAGGAACGGCTATGAACACTGAAGCTTTCTTT.

The rearrangement joins TRBV29-1 to TRBJ2-7; a weak D match, TRBD1 (5 bases). The CDR3 runs 13 residues. V was trimmed by 6 bases and J by 0 bases, leaving 12 bases between them. The germline gives CDR1 SQVTM, CDR2 ANQGSEA. The DNA of the CDR3 is TGCAGCGTCAGACAGAGACTCTCCTACGAGCAGTACTTC. This sequence encodes CSVRQRLSYEQYF.

The chain combines TRBV4-3 with TRBJ2-5; 7 positions agree with TRBD1. Germline CDR1 is LGHNA and CDR2 is YSLEER. The length of the CDR3 is 15 residues. With V trimmed by 3 bases and J by 1 base, 5 bases remained unmatched. The CDR3 nucleotides are TGCGCCAGCAGCCAGGACACAGGGGTCCAAGAGACCCAGTACTTC. Amino acids: CASSQDTGVQETQYF.